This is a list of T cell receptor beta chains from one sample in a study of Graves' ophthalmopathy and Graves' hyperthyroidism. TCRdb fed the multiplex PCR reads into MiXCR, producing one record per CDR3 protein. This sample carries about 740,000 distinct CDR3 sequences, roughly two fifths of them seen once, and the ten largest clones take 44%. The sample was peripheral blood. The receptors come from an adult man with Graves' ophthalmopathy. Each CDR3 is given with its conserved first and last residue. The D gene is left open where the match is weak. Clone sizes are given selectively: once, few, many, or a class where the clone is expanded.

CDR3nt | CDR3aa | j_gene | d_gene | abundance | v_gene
TGCGCCAGCAGCTACGGGGGGGCGTCTCAGCCCCAGCATTTT | CASSYGGASQPQHF | TRBJ1-5 | . | once | TRBV5-1
TGTGCCACCAGCAAGAAACAGGGGGCGGTTCACACTGAAGCTTTCTTT | CATSKKQGAVHTEAFF | TRBJ1-1 | TRBD1 | many | TRBV15
TGTGCCAGCAGCCTGCGGACAGCGGACTGGGTCTATGGCTACACCTTC | CASSLRTADWVYGYTF | TRBJ1-2 | . | . | TRBV14
TGTGCCAGCAGCGTTCAAGGGGCCCAAGAGACCCAGTACTTC | CASSVQGAQETQYF | TRBJ2-5 | . | many | TRBV9
TGCGCCAGCAGCACGACAGCGGGAGGGACAGATACGCAGTATTTT | CASSTTAGGTDTQYF | TRBJ2-3 | TRBD2 | few | TRBV6-6
TGCGCCAGCAGGATGGGCGTAAATCAGCCCCAGCATTTT | CASRMGVNQPQHF | TRBJ1-5 | . | many | TRBV10-2
TGTGCCAGCAGGCGTCCGGGACAGGGGTCTGGGGCCAACGTCCTGACTTTC | CASRRPGQGSGANVLTF | TRBJ2-6 | TRBD1 | . | TRBV7-9
TGTGCCAGCAGCTTAACACTAGGCACCGGGGAGCTGTTTTTT | CASSLTLGTGELFF | TRBJ2-2 | . | many | TRBV7-3
TGTGCCAGCAGCTCGCAAGGGGGGGGAAAAACGATCGCTGAAGCTTTCTTT | CASSSQGGGKTIAEAFF | TRBJ1-1 | . | . | TRBV7-9
TGTGCCAGCAGTCACAGGGGGCTATCCTCGAACACTGAAGCTTTCTTT | CASSHRGLSSNTEAFF | TRBJ1-1 | TRBD1 | few | TRBV10-3
TGTGCCAGCAGTTACTCGAGACAGGGACCCTACGAGCAGTACTTC | CASSYSRQGPYEQYF | TRBJ2-7 | TRBD1 | . | TRBV6-6
TGCGCCAGCAGCGGGGGATGGTCCTCCTACGAGCAGTACTTC | CASSGGWSSYEQYF | TRBJ2-7 | . | few | TRBV5-1
TGTGCCAGCAGTTCAGGGGGGACAGGGAACCACGAGCAGTACTTC | CASSSGGTGNHEQYF | TRBJ2-7 | TRBD1 | . | TRBV7-8
TGTGCCAGCAGGGGCCCGGGTCTAGGGGGTGAGACCCAGTACTTC | CASRGPGLGGETQYF | TRBJ2-5 | . | . | TRBV12-3/TRBV12-4
TGTGCCAGCAGCGTAGCCGGGACAAGTGGTGTCGAGCAGTACTTC | CASSVAGTSGVEQYF | TRBJ2-7 | . | many | TRBV7-2
TGTGCCACCAGCAGATCCGACAGAATCTCTGGAAACACCTTC | CATSRSDRISGNTF | TRBJ1-2 | . | . | TRBV15
TGCGCCAGCAGCTTGGTGGCGAGGCGGGAGCAGTACTTC | CASSLVARREQYF | TRBJ2-7 | . | many | TRBV5-1
TGCAGCTTGACACCCTCGAACACTGAAGCTTTCTTT | CSLTPSNTEAFF | TRBJ1-1 | . | . | TRBV29-1
TGTGCCAGCAGGACCGACAGGGCTTCGAATAATTCACCCCTCCACTTT | CASRTDRASNNSPLHF | TRBJ1-6 | TRBD1 | few | TRBV12-3/TRBV12-4
TGTGCCAGCAGGGGACTAGCGGAAACCGGGGAGCTGTTTTTT | CASRGLAETGELFF | TRBJ2-2 | TRBD2 | few | TRBV2
TGTGCCAGCAGCGTAGTTGAAGGTCCACATAACACCGGGGAGCTGTTTTTT | CASSVVEGPHNTGELFF | TRBJ2-2 | . | . | TRBV25-1
TGTGCCTGGACCAGGACAGGGACAGGGCAGCCCCAGCATTTT | CAWTRTGTGQPQHF | TRBJ1-5 | TRBD1 | . | TRBV24-1
TGTGCCAGCAGCCGGACTAGCGGCTACGAGCAGGACTTC | CASSRTSGYEQDF | TRBJ2-7 | TRBD2 | . | TRBV2
TGTGCCAGTAGTTCGACACTGGGGGCCAACGTCCTGACTTTC | CASSSTLGANVLTF | TRBJ2-6 | . | many | TRBV19
TGCAGTGCTAACAGGGACGAGTGGGAGCAGTACTTC | CSANRDEWEQYF | TRBJ2-7 | . | few | TRBV20-1
TGTGCCAGCAGCTTAGCGGACAGGGCAGGAGTAGAGACCCAGTACTTC | CASSLADRAGVETQYF | TRBJ2-5 | TRBD1 | . | TRBV7-9
TGTGCCAGCAGCCAACCCGGATTGGAGGACACTGAAGCTTTCTTT | CASSQPGLEDTEAFF | TRBJ1-1 | . | many | TRBV25-1
TGTGCCAGCAGCTTATCTCCGGACAGGATTCGCGAAAAACTGTTTTTT | CASSLSPDRIREKLFF | TRBJ1-4 | TRBD1 | few | TRBV7-9
TGTGCCAGCAGCCTAGCTCAAAGGGTGTCTGAAGCTTTCTTT | CASSLAQRVSEAFF | TRBJ1-1 | . | . | TRBV9
TGTGCCAGCAACAGCGGGCATGGGGGACATGAAAAACTGTTTTTT | CASNSGHGGHEKLFF | TRBJ1-4 | . | few | TRBV7-4
TGTGCCAGCAGCCTGCCGGACAGGGTAACTGAAGCTTTCTTT | CASSLPDRVTEAFF | TRBJ1-1 | TRBD1 | . | TRBV7-9